This T cell receptor beta chain was identified in a study of cytomegalovirus exposure and HLA in healthy donors. 60 Vbeta and 13 Jbeta primers were used in PCR. The protocol was immunoSEQ multiplex PCR, while the TCRdb copy is restricted to in-frame clones and leaves out a portion. The repertoire includes about 63,000 clones, 75% of them detected once, and roughly 23% sits in the top ten. This CDR3 spans 15 amino acids. Germline CDR1 reads SGHDT; CDR2 reads YYEEEE. The receptor was derived from a woman aged 40 to 49 in good health and CMV-seropositive. Sequences were obtained from PBMCs. V and J are TRBV5-6 and TRBJ2-5, with no clear D. Judging by the DNA end, TRBJ2-7 fits better; the J call may be wrong. This CDR3 is CASSLEEYSTYEQYF. CDR3 in DNA: TGTGCCAGCAGCTTAGAGGAGTACTCTACCTACGAGCAGTACTTC.